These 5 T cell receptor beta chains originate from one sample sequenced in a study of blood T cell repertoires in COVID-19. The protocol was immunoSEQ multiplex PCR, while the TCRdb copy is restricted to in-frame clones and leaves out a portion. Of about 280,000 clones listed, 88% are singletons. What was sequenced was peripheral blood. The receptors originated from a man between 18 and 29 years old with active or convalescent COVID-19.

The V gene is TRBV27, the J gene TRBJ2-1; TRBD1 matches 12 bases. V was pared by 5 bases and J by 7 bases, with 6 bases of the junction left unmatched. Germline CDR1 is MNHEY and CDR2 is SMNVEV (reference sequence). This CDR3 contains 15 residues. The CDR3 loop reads CASSPGTGGKNEQFF. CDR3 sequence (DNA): TGTGCCAGCAGTCCCGGGACAGGGGGCAAGAATGAGCAGTTCTTC.

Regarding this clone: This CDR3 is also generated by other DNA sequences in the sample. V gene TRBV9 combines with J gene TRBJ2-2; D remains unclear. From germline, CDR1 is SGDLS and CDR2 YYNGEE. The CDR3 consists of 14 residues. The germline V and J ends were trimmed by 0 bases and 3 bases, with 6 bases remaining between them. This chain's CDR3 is CASSVVLDTGELFF. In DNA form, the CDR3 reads TGTGCCAGCAGCGTAGTCCTCGACACCGGGGAGCTGTTTTTT.

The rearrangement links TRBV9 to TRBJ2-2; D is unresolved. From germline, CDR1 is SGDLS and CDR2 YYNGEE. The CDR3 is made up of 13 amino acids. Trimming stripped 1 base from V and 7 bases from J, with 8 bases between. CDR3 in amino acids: CASSVPPSGELFF. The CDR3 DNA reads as TGTGCCAGCAGCGTACCCCCTAGCGGGGAGCTGTTTTTT.

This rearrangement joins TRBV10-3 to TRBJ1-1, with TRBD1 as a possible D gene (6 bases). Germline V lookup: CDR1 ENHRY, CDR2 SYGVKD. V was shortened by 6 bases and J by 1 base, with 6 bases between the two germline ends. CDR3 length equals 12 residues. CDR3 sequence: CAIRQGNTEAFF. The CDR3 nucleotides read TGTGCCATCAGACAGGGGAACACTGAAGCTTTCTTT.

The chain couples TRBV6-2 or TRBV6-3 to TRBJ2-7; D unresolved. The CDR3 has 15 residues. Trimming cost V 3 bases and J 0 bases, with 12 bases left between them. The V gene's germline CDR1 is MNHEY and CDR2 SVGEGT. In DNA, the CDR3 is TGTGCCAGCAGTTATGAGCTCTCAACCTCCTACGAGCAGTACTTC. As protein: CASSYELSTSYEQYF.